Below are 20 T cell receptor beta chains sequenced from a single sample in a study of molecular identifiers for immune sequencing clone quantification. TCRdb re-derived calls from the PCR reads in MiXCR, one entry per CDR3 protein. The sample records about 640,000 distinct CDR3 sequences, roughly 21% being singletons. The sample was naive CD8+ T cells from blood, with Jurkat cell RNA spiked in. The subset is: FACS-sorted CD8+CD4-CCR7+CD45RA+ naive T cells. The source of these receptors is a human donor in good health. Some libraries in this study had Jurkat cell RNA spiked in.

CDR3 residues: CAISEGTENQPQHF. The CDR3 DNA follows: TGTGCCATCAGTGAGGGGACAGAGAATCAGCCCCAGCATTTT. This chain uses TRBV10-3 with TRBJ1-5, with 7 bases matching TRBD1. V was pared by 2 bases and J by 4 bases, with 2 bases of the junction left unmatched. In germline, CDR1 is ENHRY, CDR2 SYGVKD. CDR3 length equals 14 residues.

Notes on this clonotype: Given a much more abundant clone one base away, this may be a read error. In nucleotides, the CDR3 is TGTGCCGGTAGTAAGGCGGGCGAGCAGTACTTC. Its translation: CAGSKAGEQYF. This chain connects TRBV19 to TRBJ2-7, with D perhaps matching TRBD2 (5 bases). This CDR3 has 11 residues. CDR1 is LNHDA and CDR2 is SQIVND in the germline V gene (reference sequence).

The J gene is TRBJ1-1, the V gene TRBV6-1; maybe TRBD1 (5 bases). There are 13 residues in the CDR3. The germline V gene encodes CDR1 MNHNS and CDR2 SASEGT. V lost 1 base and J lost 6, with 9 bases in between. CDR3 in DNA: TGTGCCAGCAGTGAAGGACAGAGACCTGAAGCTTTCTTT. This gives the protein CASSEGQRPEAFF.

This clonotype showed up many times. The genes are TRBV10-1 and TRBJ2-3; D unresolved. The length of the CDR3 is 11 residues. Trimming cost V 8 bases and J 4 bases, with 7 bases left between them. Germline lookup yields CDR1 WNHNN and CDR2 SYGVQD (reference sequence). In DNA form, the CDR3 reads TGCGCCAGCCTCCCCTCAGATACGCAGTATTTT. It specifies CASLPSDTQYF.

This clonotype has more than one count but fewer than ten. V and J are TRBV28 and TRBJ2-7, with D possibly matching TRBD1 (5 bases). CDR1 is MDHEN and CDR2 is SYDVKM in the germline V gene. This CDR3 has 13 amino acids. With 6 bases removed from V and 4 bases from J, the gap between germline ends came to 13 bases. This CDR3 reads CASRKRGGYEQYF. The CDR3 nucleotides read TGTGCCAGCAGGAAAAGGGGTGGATACGAGCAGTACTTC.

In its sample, this clonotype was seen many times. The chain joins TRBV29-1 to TRBJ1-1; D is uncertain. V was cut by 5 bases and J by 1 base, with 8 bases left in between. Germline CDR1 is SQVTM and CDR2 is ANQGSEA. The CDR3 runs 12 residues. The CDR3 region has the DNA TGCAGCGTTTTCTTATGGAACACTGAAGCTTTCTTT. Its protein product is CSVFLWNTEAFF.

This clonotype was detected only a few times. This may be a read error, as it is one base from a much larger clone. This chain uses TRBV5-1 with TRBJ2-7; no clear D gene. V lost 4 bases and J 2 bases, leaving 13 bases between the germline ends. The V gene's germline CDR1 is SGHRS and CDR2 YFSETQ. The length of the CDR3 is 14 residues. As DNA, the CDR3 is TGCGCCAGCAGCCCCGAGGCAGGACCCTACGAGCAGTACTTC. Protein sequence: CASSPEAGPYEQYF.

This clonotype was seen only a few times. This sequence joins TRBV11-2 and TRBJ2-2; D gene unclear. CDR1 SGHAT and CDR2 FQNNGV come from the germline V gene. V was clipped by 8 bases and J by 2 bases, with 18 bases between them. This CDR3 comprises 16 residues. CDR3 sequence reads: CASLAGATLNTGELFF. CDR3 coding DNA: TGTGCCAGCTTGGCAGGAGCCACCCTCAACACCGGGGAGCTGTTTTTT.

This clonotype was counted between two and nine times. J is TRBJ2-1 and V is TRBV27, with 9 bases matching TRBD2. V lost 3 bases to trimming and J lost 8 bases; unmatched junction nucleotides: 23. Germline CDR1 and CDR2: MNHEY and SMNVEV (reference sequence). The CDR3 spans 20 residues. In DNA form, the CDR3 reads TGTGCCAGCAGTTTCGGTTTTTCTAGTAGCGGGAGAAGTTTGGTCGATGAGCAGTTCTTC. Amino acids: CASSFGFSSSGRSLVDEQFF.

This clonotype turned up a few times. The chain joins TRBV7-9 to TRBJ1-1; TRBD1 matches 8 bases. CDR1 and CDR2 (germline): SEHNR, FQNEAQ (reference sequence). CDR3 length: 17 residues. V lost 5 bases to trimming and J lost 1 base; unmatched junction nucleotides: 12. CDR3 loop: CASSPRPGQGKNTEAFF. DNA of the CDR3: TGTGCCAGCAGCCCCCGCCCCGGACAGGGCAAGAACACTGAAGCTTTCTTT.

A few counts support this clonotype. The chain couples TRBV4-1 to TRBJ1-4; D gene ambiguous. CDR1 is MGHRA, CDR2 YSYEKL, per germline. The CDR3 is 16 amino acids. The V and J ends lost 1 base and 1 base respectively, with 10 bases between them. The CDR3, as DNA: TGCGCCAGCAGCCAAGCGGGAGCGGGAACTAATGAAAAACTGTTTTTT. Translated: CASSQAGAGTNEKLFF.

This clonotype came up many times. The rearrangement links TRBV19 to TRBJ1-2; D is perhaps TRBD1 (5 bases). Germline V CDR1 and CDR2: LNHDA, SQIVND (reference sequence). V lost 6 bases, J lost 6 bases, and 17 bases lay in between. The CDR3 consists of 14 residues. CDR3 amino acids: CASSDRAPGHGYTF. The DNA for the CDR3 is TGTGCCAGTAGCGACAGAGCTCCTGGGCATGGCTACACCTTC.

This clonotype was observed a few times. One end of the junction is discordant with germline, which a read error may explain. The chain has TRBV7-6 and TRBJ1-4; 10 bases are shared with TRBD1. This CDR3 contains 14 residues. CDR1 and CDR2 from the germline V gene are SGHVS and FNYEAQ. The CDR3: CASSPDRGNEELFF. CDR3 nucleotide sequence: TGTGCCAGCAGCCCGGACAGGGGGAATGAAGAACTGTTTTTT.

Remarks on this clonotype: Relative to the germline gene, one junction end is altered; a read error may explain this. The genes are TRBV4-1 and TRBJ2-5; D is perhaps TRBD2 (5 bases). CDR3 length equals 17 residues. The germline CDR1 and CDR2 sequences are MGHRA and YSYEKL. Here the CDR3 reads CASSQISGPTSGETRYF. The CDR3 bases are TGCGCCAGCAGCCAAATTAGTGGTCCTACCTCCGGGGAGACCCGGTACTTC.

The sample holds many counts of this clonotype. V gene TRBV6-2 or TRBV6-3 combines with J gene TRBJ2-7, with 9 bases identical to TRBD2. CDR1 is MNHEY, CDR2 SVGEGT, per germline. V shed 6 bases, J shed 7 bases, and the junction held 7 bases outside the gene matches. There are 13 residues in the CDR3. The CDR3: CASSPGLAEEQYF. CDR3 nucleotide sequence: TGTGCCAGCAGCCCGGGACTAGCCGAGGAGCAGTACTTC.

The chain joins TRBV6-2 or TRBV6-3 to TRBJ1-5; D is possibly TRBD1 (5 bases). V gave up 5 bases and J gave up 4 bases, with 15 bases separating them. The CDR3 extends over 15 amino acids. In germline, CDR1 is MNHEY, CDR2 SVGEGT. In DNA form, the CDR3 reads TGTGCCAGCAGTGTGCTTAGGGGTGGAAATCAGCCCCAGCATTTT. Protein product: CASSVLRGGNQPQHF.

This clonotype was counted only a few times. The chain links TRBV6-4 to TRBJ1-2; no reliable D call. The germline V gene encodes CDR1 MRHNA and CDR2 SNTAGT. The CDR3 is made up of 9 amino acids. V lost 7 bases to trimming and J lost 7 bases, with 4 bases between them. The DNA of the CDR3 is TGTGCCAGCATCCCTGGCTACACCTTC. Its translation: CASIPGYTF.

This clonotype has at least ten counts. The chain is built from TRBV7-3 and TRBJ2-2; 12 positions agree with TRBD2. The germline CDR1 and CDR2 sequences are SGHTA and FQGTGA. The CDR3 length is 16 residues. V was clipped by 5 bases and J by 2 bases; unmatched bases: 3. The CDR3 coding sequence is TGTGCCAGCAGCCCGGGACTAGCGGGCAACACCGGGGAGCTGTTTTTT. Its protein product is CASSPGLAGNTGELFF.

About this clonotype itself: This may come from a read error, since a much larger clone is one base off. The chain recombines TRBV7-9 with TRBJ2-6; a weak D match, TRBD2 (5 bases). In germline, CDR1 is SEHNR, CDR2 FQNEAQ (reference sequence). The CDR3 loop spans 18 amino acids. CDR3 amino acids: CASSLSPGIHSGTNVLTF. CDR3 nucleotide sequence: TGTGCCAGCAGCTTAAGTCCGGGGATCCACTCTGGGACCAACGTCCTGACTTTC.

This clonotype was detected ten times or more. V usage is TRBV29-1 and J usage is TRBJ2-1; no firm D call. CDR1 is SQVTM, CDR2 ANQGSEA, per germline. V lost 2 bases to trimming and J lost 10 bases, with 18 bases between them. The CDR3 is made up of 14 amino acids. CDR3 region: CSVEYRAVGSEQFF. DNA for the CDR3: TGCAGCGTTGAATATAGGGCGGTTGGGTCGGAGCAGTTCTTC.